The 13 T cell receptor beta chains listed next were all sequenced from one sample in a study of tumor-infiltrating lymphocytes in localized non-small cell lung cancer. Assay used: immunoSEQ multiplex PCR; TCRdb lists only in-frame clones, some missing. The profile covers more than 10,000 clones, with roughly 88% appearing a single time and roughly 3.7% taken by the ten largest. The sequencing input was uninvolved lung tissue not adjacent to the tumor. These receptors were collected from a human donor with non-small cell lung cancer.

Here the CDR3 DNA reads TGTGCAAGTCGCTGCCGGGACAGGTTTACTCAGCCCCAGCATTTT. Translation gives CASRCRDRFTQPQHF. This chain links TRBV12-2 with TRBJ1-5; the table's D call of TRBD1 was not tested on the DNA. TRBV12-2 is flagged as a pseudogene. This CDR3 spans 15 amino acids.

This clone was observed a single time. The J gene is TRBJ1-1, the V gene TRBV7-9; D remains unclear. The V end was cut by 5 bases, the J end by 0 bases, with 10 bases between. In germline, CDR1 is SEHNR, CDR2 FQNEAQ (reference sequence). The length of the CDR3 is 14 residues. CDR3 sequence: CASSLTRMNTEAFF. In nucleotides, the CDR3 is TGTGCCAGCAGCCTCACTCGTATGAACACTGAAGCTTTCTTT.

The sample holds a few counts of this clone. This rearrangement joins TRBV11-2 to TRBJ2-3, with TRBD1 identical over 10 bases. This CDR3 has 17 amino acids. CDR1 is SGHAT, CDR2 FQNNGV, per germline. The V segment lost 4 bases and the J segment 5 bases; nucleotides outside the gene matches: 12. CDR3 in amino acids: CASSSTHGQGVRDTQYF. The CDR3 DNA is TGTGCCAGCAGCTCAACACATGGACAGGGGGTTAGAGATACGCAGTATTTT.

V is TRBV10-2 and J is TRBJ2-5, with 8 positions matching TRBD2. Looked up from germline, CDR1 is WSHSY and CDR2 is SAAADI. V shed 3 bases and J 1 base; nucleotides not matched to a gene: 4. This CDR3 contains 15 residues. The CDR3 coding sequence is TGCGCCAGCAGTGATAACGCGGGGGGCCAAGAGACCCAGTACTTC. As protein: CASSDNAGGQETQYF.

This chain joins TRBV7-2 and TRBJ2-7; weak D call: TRBD1 (5 bases). The CDR3 runs to 13 residues. CDR1 is SGHTA, CDR2 FQGNSA, per germline. Trimming removed 1 base from V and 6 bases from J, with 10 bases in between. The DNA of the CDR3 is TGTGCCAGCAGCTTAGATTACAGGAGCGAGCAGTACTTC. Its translation is CASSLDYRSEQYF.

V usage is TRBV19 and J usage is TRBJ2-5, with TRBD1 matching 7 bases. Trimming took 3 bases from V and 2 from J; bases not matched to a gene: 6. From germline, CDR1 is LNHDA and CDR2 SQIVND (reference sequence). The CDR3 sequence is 15 residues long. CDR3 protein: CASSIGWGQQETQYF. The CDR3 coding sequence is TGTGCCAGTAGTATCGGTTGGGGACAGCAAGAGACCCAGTACTTC.

The chain recombines TRBV7-9 with TRBJ2-1, with a possible D match to TRBD1 (5 bases). Germline loops: CDR1 SEHNR, CDR2 FQNEAQ (reference sequence). Trimming took off 4 bases at V and 6 bases at J, with 13 bases between the two ends. CDR3 length: 14 residues. For the CDR3, the DNA is TGTGCCAGCAGCTCCCAAGCACAGGCCAATGAGCAGTTCTTC. This sequence encodes CASSSQAQANEQFF.

The rearrangement joins TRBV29-1 to TRBJ2-1; 13 bases are shared with TRBD2. The J segment lost 5 bases and the V segment lost 7 bases, leaving 8 bases of the junction unmatched. From germline, CDR1 is SQVTM and CDR2 ANQGSEA. CDR3 length: 15 residues. CDR3 residues: CSAATTSGGNNEQFF. As DNA, the CDR3 is TGCAGCGCCGCGACGACTAGCGGGGGGAACAATGAGCAGTTCTTC.

The count of this clone is one. The V call is TRBV6-5, the J call TRBJ1-5; D unclear. Germline V gene data show CDR1 as MNHEY and CDR2 as SVGAGI. The CDR3 covers 9 residues. Trimming shortened V by 9 bases and J by 9 bases, and 6 bases separated the two germline ends. CDR3 in DNA: TGTGCCAGTGGCAGGCCCCAGCATTTT. This encodes CASGRPQHF.

V is TRBV13 and J is TRBJ2-1; 14 bases map to TRBD2. The germline V gene has CDR1 PRHDT and CDR2 FYEKMQ (reference sequence). The CDR3 runs to 17 residues. Germline trimming cut 6 bases from V and 1 base from J; bases unmatched to any gene: 5. CDR3 sequence: CASSSGLAGGSYNEQFF. DNA for the CDR3: TGTGCCAGCAGTTCAGGACTAGCGGGAGGATCCTACAATGAGCAGTTCTTC.

J is TRBJ1-5 and V is TRBV7-8; maybe TRBD1 (5 bases). Germline V gives CDR1 SGHVS, CDR2 FQNEAQ. This CDR3 contains 15 residues. The ends were cut back, 0 bases at V and 6 bases at J, with 12 bases in the middle. The CDR3 DNA is TGTGCCAGCAGCTTAGCCCTGTCGGGGGGTCAGCCCCAGCATTTT. This encodes CASSLALSGGQPQHF.

The rearrangement uses TRBV18 and TRBJ2-5; 8 bases are a match to TRBD2. Losses at the gene ends were 6 bases for V and 2 bases for J; bases not matched to a gene: 8. Germline lookup yields CDR1 KGHSH and CDR2 LQKENI. This CDR3 region has 15 residues. The chain's CDR3 is CASSWSLAEQETQYF. DNA of the CDR3: TGTGCCAGCTCCTGGTCACTAGCGGAACAAGAGACCCAGTACTTC.

The gene calls are TRBV29-1 and TRBJ1-2, with D tentatively TRBD1 (6 bases). CDR1 is SQVTM and CDR2 is ANQGSEA in the germline V gene. The CDR3 contains 15 residues. Deletions cut 1 base from V and 2 bases from J, with 14 bases between. DNA for the CDR3: TGCAGCGTTGAAGCGTATACCGGGACAAACTATGGCTACACCTTC. Translation: CSVEAYTGTNYGYTF. Complete variable domain (other parts from reference TRBV29-1 and TRBJ1-2): SAVISQKPSRDICQRGTSLTIQCQVDSQVTMMFWYRQQPGQSLTLIATANQGSEATYESGFVIDKFPISRPNLTFSTLTVSNMSPEDSSIYLCSVEAYTGTNYGYTFGSGTRLTVV.